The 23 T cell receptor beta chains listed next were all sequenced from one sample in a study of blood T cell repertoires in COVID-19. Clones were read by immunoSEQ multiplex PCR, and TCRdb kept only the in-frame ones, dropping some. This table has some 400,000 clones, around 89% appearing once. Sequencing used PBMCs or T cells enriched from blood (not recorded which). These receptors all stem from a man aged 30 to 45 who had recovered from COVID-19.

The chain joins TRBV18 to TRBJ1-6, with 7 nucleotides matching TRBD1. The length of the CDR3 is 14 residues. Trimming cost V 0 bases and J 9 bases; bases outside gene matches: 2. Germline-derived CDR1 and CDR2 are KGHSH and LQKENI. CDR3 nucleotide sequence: TGTGCCAGCTCACCACCCCAGGGGGGTTCACCCCTCCACTTT. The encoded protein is CASSPPQGGSPLHF.

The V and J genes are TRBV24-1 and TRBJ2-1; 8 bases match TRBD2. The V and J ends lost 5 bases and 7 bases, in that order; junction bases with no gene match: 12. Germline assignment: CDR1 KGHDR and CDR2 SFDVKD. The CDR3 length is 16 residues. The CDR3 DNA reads TGTGCCACCAGTGGAAAGTGGGGGACTAGTGTTAATGAGCAGTTCTTC. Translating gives CATSGKWGTSVNEQFF.

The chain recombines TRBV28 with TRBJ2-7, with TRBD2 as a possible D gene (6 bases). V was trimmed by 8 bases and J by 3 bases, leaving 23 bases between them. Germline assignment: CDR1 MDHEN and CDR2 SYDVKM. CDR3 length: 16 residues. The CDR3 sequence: CASGPLQAGPYYEQYF. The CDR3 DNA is TGTGCCAGCGGACCTCTCCAAGCGGGTCCGTACTACGAGCAGTACTTC.

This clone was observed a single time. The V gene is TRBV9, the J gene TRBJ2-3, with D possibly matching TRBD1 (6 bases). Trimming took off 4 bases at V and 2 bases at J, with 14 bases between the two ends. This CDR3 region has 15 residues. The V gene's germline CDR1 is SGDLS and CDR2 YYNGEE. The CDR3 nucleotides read TGTGCCAGCAGCCCCGAGGGGGATACCACAGATACGCAGTATTTT. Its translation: CASSPEGDTTDTQYF.

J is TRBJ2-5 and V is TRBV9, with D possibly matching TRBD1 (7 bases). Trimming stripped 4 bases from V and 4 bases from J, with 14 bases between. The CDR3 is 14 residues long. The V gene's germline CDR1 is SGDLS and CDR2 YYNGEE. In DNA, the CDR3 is TGTGCCAGCAGCCTTGGAGGGGGCGGAGAGACCCAGTACTTC. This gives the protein CASSLGGGGETQYF.

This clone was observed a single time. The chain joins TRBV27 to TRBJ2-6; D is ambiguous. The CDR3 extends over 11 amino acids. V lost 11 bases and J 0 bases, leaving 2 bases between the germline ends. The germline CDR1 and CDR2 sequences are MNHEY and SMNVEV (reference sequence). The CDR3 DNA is TGTGCCTACTCTGGGGCCAACGTCCTGACTTTC. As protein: CAYSGANVLTF.

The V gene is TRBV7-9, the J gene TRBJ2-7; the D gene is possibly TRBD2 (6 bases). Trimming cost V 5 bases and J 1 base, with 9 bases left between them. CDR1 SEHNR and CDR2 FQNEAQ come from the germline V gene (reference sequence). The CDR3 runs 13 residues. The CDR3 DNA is TGTGCCAGCAGCGGCCTAGCGTCCTACGAGCAGTACTTC. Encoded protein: CASSGLASYEQYF.

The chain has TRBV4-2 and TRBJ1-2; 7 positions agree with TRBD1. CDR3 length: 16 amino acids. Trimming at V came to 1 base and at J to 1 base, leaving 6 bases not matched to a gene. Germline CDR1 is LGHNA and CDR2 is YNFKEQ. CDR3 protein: CASSQGRQGLNYGYTF. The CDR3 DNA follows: TGTGCCAGCAGCCAAGGAAGACAGGGCCTTAACTATGGCTACACCTTC.

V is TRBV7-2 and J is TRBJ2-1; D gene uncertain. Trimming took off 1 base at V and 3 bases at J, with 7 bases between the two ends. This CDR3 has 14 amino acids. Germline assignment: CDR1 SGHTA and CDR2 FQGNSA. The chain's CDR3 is CASSLDYDYNEQFF. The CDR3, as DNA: TGTGCCAGCAGCTTAGACTACGACTACAATGAGCAGTTCTTC.

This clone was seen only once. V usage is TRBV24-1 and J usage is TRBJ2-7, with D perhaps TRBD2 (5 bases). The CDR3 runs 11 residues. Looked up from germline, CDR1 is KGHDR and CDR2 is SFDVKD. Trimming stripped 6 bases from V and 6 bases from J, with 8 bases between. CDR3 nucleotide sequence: TGTGCCACCAGTCGGCGGGCCGAGCAGTACTTC. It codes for CATSRRAEQYF.

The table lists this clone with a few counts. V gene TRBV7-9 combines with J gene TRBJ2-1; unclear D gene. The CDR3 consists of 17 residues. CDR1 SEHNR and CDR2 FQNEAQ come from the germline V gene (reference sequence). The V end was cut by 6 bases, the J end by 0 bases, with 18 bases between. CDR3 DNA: TGTGCCAGCAGACCTGCCTCCCAGACAAGCTCCTACAATGAGCAGTTCTTC. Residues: CASRPASQTSSYNEQFF.

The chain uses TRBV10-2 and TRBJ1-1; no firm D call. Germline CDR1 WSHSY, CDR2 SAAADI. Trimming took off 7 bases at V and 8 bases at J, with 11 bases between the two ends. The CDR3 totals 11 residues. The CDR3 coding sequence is TGCGCCAGCATGGAGTTAACGGAAGCTTTCTTT. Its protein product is CASMELTEAFF.

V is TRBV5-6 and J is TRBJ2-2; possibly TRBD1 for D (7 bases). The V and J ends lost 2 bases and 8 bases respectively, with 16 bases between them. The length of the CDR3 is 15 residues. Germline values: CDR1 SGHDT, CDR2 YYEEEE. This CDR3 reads CASSFWNRGGGELFF. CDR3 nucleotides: TGTGCCAGCAGCTTCTGGAACAGGGGAGGAGGGGAGCTGTTTTTT. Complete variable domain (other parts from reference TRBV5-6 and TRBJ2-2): DAGVTQSPTHLIKTRGQQVTLRCSPKSGHDTVSWYQQALGQGPQFIFQYYEEEERQRGNFPDRFSGHQFPNYSSELNVNALLLGDSALYLCASSFWNRGGGELFFGEGSRLTVL.

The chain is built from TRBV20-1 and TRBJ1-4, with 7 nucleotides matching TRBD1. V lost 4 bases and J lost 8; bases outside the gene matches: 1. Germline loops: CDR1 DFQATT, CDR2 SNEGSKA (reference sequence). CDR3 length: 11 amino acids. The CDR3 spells CSANRGEKLFF. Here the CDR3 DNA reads TGCAGTGCTAACAGGGGAGAAAAACTGTTTTTT.

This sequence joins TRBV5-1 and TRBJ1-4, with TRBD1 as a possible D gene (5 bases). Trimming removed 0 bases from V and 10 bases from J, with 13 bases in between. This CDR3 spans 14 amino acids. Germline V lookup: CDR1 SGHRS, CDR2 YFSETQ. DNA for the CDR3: TGCGCCAGCAGCTTGGAACCAGGGTCGGGAAAACTGTTTTTT. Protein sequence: CASSLEPGSGKLFF.

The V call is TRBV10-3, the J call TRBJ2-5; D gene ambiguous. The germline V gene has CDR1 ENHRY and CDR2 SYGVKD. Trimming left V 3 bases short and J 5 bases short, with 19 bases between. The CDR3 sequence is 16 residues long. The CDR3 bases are TGTGCCATCAGTGACCCACTCCACGCGGAGCTGGAGACCCAGTACTTC. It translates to CAISDPLHAELETQYF.

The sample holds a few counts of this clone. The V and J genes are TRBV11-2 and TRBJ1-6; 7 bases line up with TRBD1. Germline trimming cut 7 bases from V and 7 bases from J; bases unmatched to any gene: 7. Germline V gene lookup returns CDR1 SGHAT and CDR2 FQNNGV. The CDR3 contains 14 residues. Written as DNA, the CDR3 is TGTGCCAGCACCCGAGGGGGACAGAATTCACCCCTCCACTTT. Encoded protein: CASTRGGQNSPLHF.

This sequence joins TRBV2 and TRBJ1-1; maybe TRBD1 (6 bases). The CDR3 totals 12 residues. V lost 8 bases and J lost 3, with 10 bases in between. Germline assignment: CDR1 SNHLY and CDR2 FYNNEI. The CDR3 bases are TGTGCCAGCGGGGGGGGGCACACTGAAGCTTTCTTT. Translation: CASGGGHTEAFF.

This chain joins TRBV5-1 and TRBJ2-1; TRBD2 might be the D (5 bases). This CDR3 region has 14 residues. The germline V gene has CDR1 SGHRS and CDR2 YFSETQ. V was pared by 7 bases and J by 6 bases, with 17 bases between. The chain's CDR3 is CASGPVSEGNEQFF. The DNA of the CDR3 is TGCGCCAGCGGACCGGTTTCCGAGGGCAATGAGCAGTTCTTC.

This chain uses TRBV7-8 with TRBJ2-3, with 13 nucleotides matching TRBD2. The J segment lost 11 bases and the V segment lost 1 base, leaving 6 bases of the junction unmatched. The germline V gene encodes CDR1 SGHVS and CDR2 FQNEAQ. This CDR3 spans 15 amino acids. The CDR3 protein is CASSLGTSGSGWQYF. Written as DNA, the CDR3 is TGTGCCAGCAGCTTAGGGACTAGCGGGAGCGGTTGGCAGTATTTT.

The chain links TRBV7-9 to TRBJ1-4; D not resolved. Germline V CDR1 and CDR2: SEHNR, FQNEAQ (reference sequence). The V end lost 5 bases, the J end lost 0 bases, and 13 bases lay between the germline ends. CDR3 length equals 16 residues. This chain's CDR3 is CASSLWTGTTNEKLFF. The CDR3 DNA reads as TGTGCCAGCAGCCTATGGACGGGGACAACTAATGAAAAACTGTTTTTT.

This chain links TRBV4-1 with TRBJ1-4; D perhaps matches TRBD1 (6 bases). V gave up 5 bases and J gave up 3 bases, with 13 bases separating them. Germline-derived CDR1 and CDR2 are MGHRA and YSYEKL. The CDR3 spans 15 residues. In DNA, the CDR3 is TGCGCCAGCAGCGGACCAGGGGCTCCTAATGAAAAACTGTTTTTT. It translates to CASSGPGAPNEKLFF.

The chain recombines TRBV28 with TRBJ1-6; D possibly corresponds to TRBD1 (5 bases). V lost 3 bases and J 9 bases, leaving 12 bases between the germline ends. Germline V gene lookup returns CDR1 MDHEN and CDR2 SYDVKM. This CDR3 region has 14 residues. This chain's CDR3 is CASSFSQGGSPLHF. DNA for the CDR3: TGTGCCAGCAGTTTTTCCCAGGGTGGTTCACCCCTCCACTTT.